The 10 T cell receptor beta chains below all came from one sample that was sequenced in a study of control samples from healthy donors and cancer patients. Measured with immunoSEQ multiplex PCR; TCRdb has only the in-frame clones, and not every one. The sample shows approximately 130,000 clones, around nine tenths of them seen only once. The sequenced sample consisted of blood. These receptor sequences come from a man aged 30 to 39 in good health.

This sequence joins TRBV10-1 and TRBJ2-2; 8 bases are shared with TRBD1. This CDR3 is built from 16 residues. The junction had 6 bases not matched to a gene; V was cut back by 2 bases and J by 4 bases. Germline-derived CDR1 and CDR2 are WNHNN and SYGVQD (reference sequence). CDR3 loop: CASSEQGAPATGELFF. In DNA form, the CDR3 reads TGCGCCAGCAGTGAGCAGGGGGCGCCGGCCACCGGGGAGCTGTTTTTT.

The CDR3 DNA is TGTGCCAGCTCACCACCCTCAGGGGTCAACTATGGCTACACCTTC. This translates into CASSPPSGVNYGYTF. The chain recombines TRBV18 with TRBJ1-2, with D possibly TRBD1 on 6 matching bases. V lost 0 bases, J lost 2 bases, and 10 bases lay in between. Germline CDR1 is KGHSH and CDR2 is LQKENI. This CDR3 region has 15 residues.

V usage is TRBV11-2 and J usage is TRBJ1-1; D call uncertain. This CDR3 comprises 13 residues. The germline gives CDR1 SGHAT, CDR2 FQNNGV. V was pared by 5 bases and J by 8 bases, with 15 bases between. The CDR3 coding sequence is TGTGCCAGCAGCCCAGAGGGAGGCAGCGAAGCTTTCTTT. Translating gives CASSPEGGSEAFF.

This chain links TRBV10-3 with TRBJ1-1, with 11 bases identical to TRBD1. This CDR3 contains 14 residues. Trimming at V came to 11 bases and at J to 4 bases, leaving 9 bases not matched to a gene. CDR1 is ENHRY, CDR2 SYGVKD, per germline. The CDR3 nucleotides read TGTGCCGTTGCTGGACAGGGGGCGACCACTGAAGCTTTCTTT. Amino acid sequence: CAVAGQGATTEAFF.

This chain connects TRBV5-1 to TRBJ1-6, with 8 positions matching TRBD1. J was trimmed by 7 bases and V by 0 bases; bases with no gene match: 15. In germline, CDR1 is SGHRS, CDR2 YFSETQ. The CDR3 sequence is 19 residues long. This CDR3 reads CASSLVGQGAVYANSPLHF. CDR3 in DNA: TGCGCCAGCAGCTTGGTTGGGCAGGGGGCGGTTTATGCGAATTCACCCCTCCACTTT.

The chain is built from TRBV6-1 and TRBJ1-1; D possibly corresponds to TRBD1 (5 bases). This CDR3 spans 13 amino acids. V gave up 6 bases and J gave up 7 bases, with 15 bases separating them. In germline, CDR1 is MNHNS, CDR2 SASEGT. The CDR3 protein is CASSPRGRGEAFF. The CDR3 DNA sequence: TGTGCCAGCAGCCCACGGGGCCGGGGTGAAGCTTTCTTT.

The chain employs TRBV11-2 and TRBJ2-6; D is possibly TRBD1 (6 bases). Trimming left V 1 base short and J 0 bases short, with 10 bases between. The V gene's germline CDR1 is SGHAT and CDR2 FQNNGV. This CDR3 spans 17 amino acids. CDR3 residues: CASSLATGGSGANVLTF. The CDR3 DNA is TGTGCCAGCAGCTTAGCGACAGGAGGCTCTGGGGCCAACGTCCTGACTTTC.

This chain links TRBV3-1 (or the pseudogene TRBV3-2) with TRBJ2-2; 9 bases map to TRBD2. The CDR3 sequence is 16 residues long. V shed 4 bases, J shed 6 bases, and the junction held 9 bases outside the gene matches. The V gene's germline CDR1 is LGHDT and CDR2 YNNKEL (reference sequence). The CDR3 region has the DNA TGTGCCAGCAGCCTACGTGGACTAGCGAGGGCCGGGGAGCTGTTTTTT. This sequence encodes CASSLRGLARAGELFF.

The chain's CDR3 is CASSRDSNYGYTF. CDR3 DNA sequence: TGTGCCAGCAGTCGGGACAGTAACTATGGCTACACCTTC. The chain has TRBV14 and TRBJ1-2, with TRBD1 identical over 7 bases. J lost 1 base, V lost 6 bases, and 2 bases had no gene match. Germline CDR1 and CDR2: SGHDN and FVKESK. This CDR3 is 13 amino acids long.

The chain links TRBV7-9 to TRBJ2-1, with 11 bases fitting TRBD2. The J segment lost 4 bases and the V segment lost 5 bases, leaving 4 bases of the junction unmatched. Germline V gene data show CDR1 as SEHNR and CDR2 as FQNEAQ (reference sequence). The CDR3 sequence is 15 residues long. Here the CDR3 DNA reads TGTGCCAGCAGCGTTAGCGGGGGGGAGTACAATGAGCAGTTCTTC. Protein: CASSVSGGEYNEQFF.